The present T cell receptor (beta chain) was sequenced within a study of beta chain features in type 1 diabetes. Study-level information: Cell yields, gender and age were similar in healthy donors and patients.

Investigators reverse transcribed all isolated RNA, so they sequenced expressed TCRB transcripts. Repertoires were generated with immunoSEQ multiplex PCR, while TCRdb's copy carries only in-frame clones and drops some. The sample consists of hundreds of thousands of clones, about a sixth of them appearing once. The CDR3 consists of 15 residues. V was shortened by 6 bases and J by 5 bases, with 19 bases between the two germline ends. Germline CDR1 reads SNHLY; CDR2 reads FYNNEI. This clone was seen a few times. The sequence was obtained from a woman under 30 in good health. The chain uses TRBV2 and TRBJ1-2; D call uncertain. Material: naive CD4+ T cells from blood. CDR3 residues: CASRHTLGLGYGYTF. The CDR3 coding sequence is TGTGCCAGCAGACATACTCTGGGGTTAGGGTATGGCTACACCTTC.